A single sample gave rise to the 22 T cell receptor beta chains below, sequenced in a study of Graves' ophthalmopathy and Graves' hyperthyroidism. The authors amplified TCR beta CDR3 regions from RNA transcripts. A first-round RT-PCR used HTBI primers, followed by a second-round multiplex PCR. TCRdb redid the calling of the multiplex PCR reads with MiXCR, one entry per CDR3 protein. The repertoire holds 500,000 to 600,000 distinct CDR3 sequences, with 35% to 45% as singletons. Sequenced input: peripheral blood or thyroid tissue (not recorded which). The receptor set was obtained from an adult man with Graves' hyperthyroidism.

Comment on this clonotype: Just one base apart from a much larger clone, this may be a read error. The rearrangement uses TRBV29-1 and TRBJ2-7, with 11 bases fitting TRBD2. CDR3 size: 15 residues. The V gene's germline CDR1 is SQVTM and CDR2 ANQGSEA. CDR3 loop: CSVARPSGGTYEQHF. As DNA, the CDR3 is TGCAGCGTTGCTCGTCCTAGCGGGGGGACCTACGAGCAGCACTTC.

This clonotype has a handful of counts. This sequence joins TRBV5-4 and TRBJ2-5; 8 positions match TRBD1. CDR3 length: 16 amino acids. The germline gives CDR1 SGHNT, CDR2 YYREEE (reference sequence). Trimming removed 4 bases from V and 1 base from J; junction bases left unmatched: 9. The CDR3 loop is CASSPRTGSSQETQYF. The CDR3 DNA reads TGTGCCAGCAGCCCCCGGACAGGGAGTTCCCAAGAGACCCAGTACTTC.

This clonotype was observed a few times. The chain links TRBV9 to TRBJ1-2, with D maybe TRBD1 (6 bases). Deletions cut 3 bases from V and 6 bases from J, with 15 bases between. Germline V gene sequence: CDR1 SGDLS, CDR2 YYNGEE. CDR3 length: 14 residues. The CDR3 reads CASSASGGGHGYTF. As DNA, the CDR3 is TGTGCCAGCAGCGCCTCAGGAGGGGGGCATGGCTACACCTTC.

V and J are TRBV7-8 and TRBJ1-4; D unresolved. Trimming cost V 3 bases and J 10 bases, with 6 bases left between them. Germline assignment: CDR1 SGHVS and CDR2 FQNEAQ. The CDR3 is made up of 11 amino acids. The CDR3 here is CASSFSGKLFF. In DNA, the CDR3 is TGTGCCAGCAGCTTCTCTGGAAAACTGTTTTTT.

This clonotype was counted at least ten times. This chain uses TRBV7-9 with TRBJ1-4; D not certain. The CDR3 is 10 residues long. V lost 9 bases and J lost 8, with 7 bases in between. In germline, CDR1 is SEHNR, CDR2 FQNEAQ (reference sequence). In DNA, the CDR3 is TGTGCCAGTGACACGGAAAAACTGTTTTTT. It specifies CASDTEKLFF.

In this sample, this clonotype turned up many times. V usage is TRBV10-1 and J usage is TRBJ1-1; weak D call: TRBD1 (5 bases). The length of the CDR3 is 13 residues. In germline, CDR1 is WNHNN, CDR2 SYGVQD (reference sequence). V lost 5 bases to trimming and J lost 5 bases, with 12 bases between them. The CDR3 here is CASSPAGGTEAFF. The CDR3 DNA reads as TGCGCCAGCAGTCCGGCGGGGGGTACTGAAGCTTTCTTT.

CDR3 loop: CASSVSEGGVRFF. The CDR3 DNA sequence: TGTGCCAGCAGTGTATCTGAAGGCGGGGTTCGGTTCTTC. V and J are TRBV2 and TRBJ2-1; D is possibly TRBD2 (6 bases). Looked up from germline, CDR1 is SNHLY and CDR2 is FYNNEI. This CDR3 region has 13 residues. The ends were cut back, 4 bases at V and 15 bases at J, with 19 bases in the middle.

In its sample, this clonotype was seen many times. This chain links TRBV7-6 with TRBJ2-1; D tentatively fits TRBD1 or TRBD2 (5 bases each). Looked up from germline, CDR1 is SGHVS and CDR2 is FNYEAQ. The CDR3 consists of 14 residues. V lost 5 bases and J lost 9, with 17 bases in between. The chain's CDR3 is CASSPGHISGEQFF. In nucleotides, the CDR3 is TGTGCCAGCAGCCCCGGACATATCAGCGGTGAGCAGTTCTTC.

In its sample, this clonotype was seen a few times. The CDR3 DNA sequence: TGCAGTGCTAGAGTGGGGGCGGACTTTGGGGCCAACGTCCTGACTTTC. Protein product: CSARVGADFGANVLTF. The chain couples TRBV20-1 to TRBJ2-6; a possible D gene is TRBD1 (6 bases). V lost 1 base to trimming and J lost 3 bases, with 13 bases between them. The CDR3 loop spans 16 amino acids. Germline V CDR1 and CDR2: DFQATT, SNEGSKA (reference sequence).

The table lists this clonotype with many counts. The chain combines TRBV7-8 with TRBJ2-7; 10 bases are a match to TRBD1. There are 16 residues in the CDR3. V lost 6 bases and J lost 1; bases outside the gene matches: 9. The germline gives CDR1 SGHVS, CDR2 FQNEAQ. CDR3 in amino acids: CASRTTGTGDSYEQYF. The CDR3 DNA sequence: TGTGCCAGCAGAACAACCGGGACAGGGGATTCCTACGAGCAGTACTTC.

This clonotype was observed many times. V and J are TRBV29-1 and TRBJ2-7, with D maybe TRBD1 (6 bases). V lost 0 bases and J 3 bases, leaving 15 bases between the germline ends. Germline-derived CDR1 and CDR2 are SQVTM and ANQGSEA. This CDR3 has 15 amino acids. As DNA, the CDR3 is TGCAGCGTTGAAGATCGGGGCCAGGGGCTCTACGAGCAGTACTTC. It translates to CSVEDRGQGLYEQYF.

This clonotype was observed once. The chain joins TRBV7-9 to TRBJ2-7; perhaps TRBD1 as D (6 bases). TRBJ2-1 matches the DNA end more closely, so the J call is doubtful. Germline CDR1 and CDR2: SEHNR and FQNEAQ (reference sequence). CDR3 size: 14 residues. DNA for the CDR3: TGTGCCAGCAGCGCAGGGACAACGGGCAATGAGCAGTTCTTC. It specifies CASSAGTTGNEQFF.

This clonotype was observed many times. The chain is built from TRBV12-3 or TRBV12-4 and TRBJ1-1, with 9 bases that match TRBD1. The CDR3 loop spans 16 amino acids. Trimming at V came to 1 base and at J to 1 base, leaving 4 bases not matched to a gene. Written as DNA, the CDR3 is TGTGCCAGCAGTTTAGGTCCGGACAGGGGGAACACTGAAGCTTTCTTT. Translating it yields CASSLGPDRGNTEAFF.

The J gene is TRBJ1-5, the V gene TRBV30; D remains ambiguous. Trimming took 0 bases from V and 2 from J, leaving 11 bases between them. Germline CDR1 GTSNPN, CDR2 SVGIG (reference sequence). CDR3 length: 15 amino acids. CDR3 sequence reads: CAWSVSGSRNQPQHF. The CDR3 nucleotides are TGTGCCTGGAGTGTATCGGGGAGTCGCAATCAGCCCCAGCATTTT.

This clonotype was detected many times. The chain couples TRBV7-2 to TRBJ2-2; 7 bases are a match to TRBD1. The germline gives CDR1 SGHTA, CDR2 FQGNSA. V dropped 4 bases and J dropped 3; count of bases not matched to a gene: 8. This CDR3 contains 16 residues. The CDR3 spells CASSSYRGRDTGELFF. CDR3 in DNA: TGTGCCAGCAGCTCCTACAGGGGTAGGGACACCGGGGAGCTGTTTTTT. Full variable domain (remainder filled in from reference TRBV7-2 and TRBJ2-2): GAGVSQSPSNKVTEKGKDVELRCDPISGHTALYWYRQSLGQGLEFLIYFQGNSAPDKSGLPSDRFSAERTGGSVSTLTIQRTQQEDSAVYLCASSSYRGRDTGELFFGEGSRLTVL.

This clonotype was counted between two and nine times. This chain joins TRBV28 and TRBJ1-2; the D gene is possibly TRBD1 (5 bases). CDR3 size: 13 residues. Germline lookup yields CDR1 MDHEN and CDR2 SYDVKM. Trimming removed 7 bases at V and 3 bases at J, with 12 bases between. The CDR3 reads CASNSGTDYGYTF. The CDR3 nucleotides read TGTGCCAGCAACTCCGGGACGGACTATGGCTACACCTTC.

Here the CDR3 DNA reads TGTGCCAGCAGCGTAGGGGGGACTGTCACAGATACGCAGTATTTT. The encoded protein is CASSVGGTVTDTQYF. The rearrangement uses TRBV9 and TRBJ2-3, with D possibly being TRBD2 (6 bases). Trimming stripped 0 bases from V and 2 bases from J, with 10 bases between. Germline V gene lookup returns CDR1 SGDLS and CDR2 YYNGEE. CDR3 length equals 15 residues. The whole variable domain, remainder taken from reference TRBV9 and TRBJ2-3, is DSGVTQTPKHLITATGQRVTLRCSPRSGDLSVYWYQQSLDQGLQFLIQYYNGEERAKGNILERFSAQQFPDLHSELNLSSLELGDSALYFCASSVGGTVTDTQYFGPGTRLTVL.

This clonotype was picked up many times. CDR3 DNA: TGTGCCAGCAGTGAAGGTCGGCGAGCCTCTGGGGCCAACGTCCTGACTTTC. It yields the protein CASSEGRRASGANVLTF. V gene TRBV2 combines with J gene TRBJ2-6, with D hard to call. V was cut by 1 base and J by 0 bases, with 10 bases left in between. The CDR3 is made up of 17 amino acids. The germline CDR1 and CDR2 sequences are SNHLY and FYNNEI.

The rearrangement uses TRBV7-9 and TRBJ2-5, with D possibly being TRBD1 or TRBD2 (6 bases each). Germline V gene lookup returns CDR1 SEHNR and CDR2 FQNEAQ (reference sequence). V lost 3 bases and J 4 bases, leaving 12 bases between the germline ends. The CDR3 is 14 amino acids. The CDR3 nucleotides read TGTGCCAGCAGCTTTCAAGGGGGGTTAGAGACCCAGTACTTC. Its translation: CASSFQGGLETQYF. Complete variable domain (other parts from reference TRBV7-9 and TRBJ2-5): DTGVSQNPRHKITKRGQNVTFRCDPISEHNRLYWYRQTLGQGPEFLTYFQNEAQLEKSRLLSDRFSAERPKGSFSTLEIQRTEQGDSAMYLCASSFQGGLETQYFGPGTRLLVL.

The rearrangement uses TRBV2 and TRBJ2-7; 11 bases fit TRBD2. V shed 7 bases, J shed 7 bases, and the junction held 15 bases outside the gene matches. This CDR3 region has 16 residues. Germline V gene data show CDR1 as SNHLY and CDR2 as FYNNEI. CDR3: CASKGTSGSSYNEQYF. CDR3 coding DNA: TGTGCCAGCAAAGGGACTAGCGGAAGCTCCTACAATGAGCAGTACTTC.

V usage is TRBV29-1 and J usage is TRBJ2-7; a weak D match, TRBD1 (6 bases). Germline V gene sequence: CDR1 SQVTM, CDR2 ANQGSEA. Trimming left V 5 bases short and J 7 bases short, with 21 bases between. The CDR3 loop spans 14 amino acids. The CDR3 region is CSVFEQGSYNEQYF. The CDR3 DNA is TGCAGCGTTTTCGAACAGGGTTCTTACAATGAGCAGTACTTC.

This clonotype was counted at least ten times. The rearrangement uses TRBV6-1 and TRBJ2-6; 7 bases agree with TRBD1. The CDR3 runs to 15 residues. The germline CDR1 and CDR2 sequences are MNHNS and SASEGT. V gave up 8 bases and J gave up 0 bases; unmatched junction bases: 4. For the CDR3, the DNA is TGTGCCAGCCGACGGGACAGCTCTGGGGCCAACGTCCTGACTTTC. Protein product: CASRRDSSGANVLTF.